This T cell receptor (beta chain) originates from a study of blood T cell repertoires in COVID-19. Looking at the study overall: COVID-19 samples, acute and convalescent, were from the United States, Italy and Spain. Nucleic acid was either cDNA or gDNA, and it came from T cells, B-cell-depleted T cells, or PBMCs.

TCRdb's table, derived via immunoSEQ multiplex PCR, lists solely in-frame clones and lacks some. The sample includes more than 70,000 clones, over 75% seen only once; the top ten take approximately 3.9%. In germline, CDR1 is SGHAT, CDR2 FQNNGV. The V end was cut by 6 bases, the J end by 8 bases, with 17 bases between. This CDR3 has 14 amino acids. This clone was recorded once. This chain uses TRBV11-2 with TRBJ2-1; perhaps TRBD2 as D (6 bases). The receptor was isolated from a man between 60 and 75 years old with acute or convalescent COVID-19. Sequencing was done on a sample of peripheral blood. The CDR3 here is CASRNPSGVYEQFF. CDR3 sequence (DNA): TGTGCCAGCAGAAACCCCTCGGGGGTCTATGAGCAGTTCTTC.